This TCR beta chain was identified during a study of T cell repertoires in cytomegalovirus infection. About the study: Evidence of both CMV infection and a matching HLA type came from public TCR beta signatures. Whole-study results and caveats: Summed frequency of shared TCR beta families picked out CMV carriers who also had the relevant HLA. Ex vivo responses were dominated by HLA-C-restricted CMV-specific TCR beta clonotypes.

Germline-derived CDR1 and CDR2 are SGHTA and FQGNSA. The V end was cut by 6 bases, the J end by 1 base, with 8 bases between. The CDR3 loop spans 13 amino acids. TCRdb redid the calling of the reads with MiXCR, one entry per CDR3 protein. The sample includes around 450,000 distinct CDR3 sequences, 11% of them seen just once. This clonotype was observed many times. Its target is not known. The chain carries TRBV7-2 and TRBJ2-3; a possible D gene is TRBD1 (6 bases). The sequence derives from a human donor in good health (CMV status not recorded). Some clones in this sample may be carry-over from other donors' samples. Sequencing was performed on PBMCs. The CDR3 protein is CASRRTGTDTQYF. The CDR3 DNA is TGTGCCAGCAGACGGACAGGCACAGATACGCAGTATTTT.